This T cell receptor beta chain appears in the sequencing data of a study of blood T cell repertoires in COVID-19. Across the whole study: Acute and convalescent COVID-19 specimens originated in the United States, Italy and Spain. Sources were T cells, B-cell-depleted T cells, or PBMCs; the material itself was cDNA or gDNA.

V shed 4 bases, J shed 7 bases, and the junction held 10 bases outside the gene matches. The germline CDR1 and CDR2 sequences are MGHRA and YSYEKL. CDR3 length equals 16 residues. Study processing details: Amplification of reference gene primers was used by the study to estimate nucleated cell counts. Data came from immunoSEQ multiplex PCR; TCRdb stores just in-frame clones and leaves some out. The V and J calls and clone size come from that table; D and trimming were worked out from the DNA. The repertoire holds about 190,000 clones, with more than 70% as singletons. V and J are TRBV4-1 and TRBJ1-2, with 12 bases lining up with TRBD1. The TCR originated in a woman of 80 years or more with active or convalescent COVID-19. Sequenced material: peripheral blood. CDR3 nucleotide sequence: TGCGCCAGCAGCCCCGGGACAGGGGGCGCGTTTCTTGGCTACACCTTC. Amino acids: CASSPGTGGAFLGYTF.